The 29 T cell receptor beta chains below all came from one sample that was sequenced in a study of OX40 agonist ivuxolimab in advanced cancers. Sequenced by immunoSEQ multiplex PCR; TCRdb stores in-frame clones only, minus some. The sample has more than 80,000 clones, 91% seen once; the top ten hold more than 7.5%. The sequencing used CD4+ or CD8+ T cells sorted from blood, collected in a trial of the OX40 agonist ivuxolimab. These TCRs come from an adult with an advanced solid tumor such as melanoma, head and neck, liver or kidney cancer.

V and J are TRBV13 and TRBJ2-5; no clear D gene. TRBJ2-7 explains the end of the DNA better; the J call may be wrong. This CDR3 contains 12 residues. In germline, CDR1 is PRHDT, CDR2 FYEKMQ (reference sequence). CDR3 sequence (DNA): TGTGCCAGCAGCTCCCGCTCCTACGAGCAGTACTTC. Translated, it gives CASSSRSYEQYF.

The chain employs TRBV4-1 and TRBJ2-4, with D possibly matching TRBD2 (5 bases). This CDR3 spans 16 amino acids. V shed 3 bases and J shed 0 bases, with 12 bases lying between them. Looked up from germline, CDR1 is MGHRA and CDR2 is YSYEKL. The CDR3: CASSHAGGLAKNIQYF. CDR3 nucleotides: TGCGCCAGCAGCCATGCGGGTGGACTAGCCAAAAACATTCAGTACTTC.

The chain carries TRBV6-6 and TRBJ2-1; possibly TRBD2 for D (6 bases). Trimming pared 8 bases from V and 1 base from J, leaving 9 bases between. The CDR3 is made up of 13 amino acids. CDR1 and CDR2 (germline): MNHNY, SVGAGI (reference sequence). The CDR3 here is CASVGGSYNEQFF. CDR3 bases: TGTGCCAGCGTCGGGGGATCCTACAATGAGCAGTTCTTC.

The chain joins TRBV2 to TRBJ2-1, with 8 nucleotides matching TRBD2. This CDR3 contains 13 residues. V trimming: 2 bases; J trimming: 15 bases; junction bases outside the gene matches: 9. Per the germline V gene, CDR1 is SNHLY and CDR2 is FYNNEI. Here the CDR3 reads CASSELVLAVAFF. The CDR3 DNA reads as TGTGCCAGCAGTGAATTAGTACTAGCGGTGGCGTTCTTC.

The J gene is TRBJ1-1, the V gene TRBV9; D is perhaps TRBD1 (5 bases). V lost 0 bases and J lost 0, with 12 bases in between. Germline V gene data show CDR1 as SGDLS and CDR2 as YYNGEE. The CDR3 runs to 16 residues. CDR3 sequence: CASSVGAGTMNTEAFF. Here the CDR3 DNA reads TGTGCCAGCAGCGTAGGGGCAGGGACCATGAACACTGAAGCTTTCTTT.

V gene TRBV6-6 combines with J gene TRBJ1-1, with D maybe TRBD1 (5 bases). Germline V lookup: CDR1 MNHNY, CDR2 SVGAGI (reference sequence). Trimming stripped 1 base from V and 6 bases from J, with 12 bases between. The CDR3 loop spans 14 amino acids. In DNA, the CDR3 is TGTGCCAGCAGTTACTGGAGTGGGGCCCCTGAAGCTTTCTTT. It yields the protein CASSYWSGAPEAFF.

This chain joins TRBV7-9 and TRBJ1-1, with no clear D. CDR1 is SEHNR, CDR2 FQNEAQ, per germline (reference sequence). The CDR3 runs to 13 residues. The V gene lost 5 bases and the J gene lost 0 bases, with 7 bases spanning the gap. The CDR3 DNA sequence: TGTGCCAGCAGCCCATACATGAACACTGAAGCTTTCTTT. Amino acid sequence: CASSPYMNTEAFF. The full variable domain, rest sourced from reference TRBV7-9 and TRBJ1-1, is DTGVSQNPRHKITKRGQNVTFRCDPISEHNRLYWYRQTLGQGPEFLTYFQNEAQLEKSRLLSDRFSAERPKGSFSTLEIQRTEQGDSAMYLCASSPYMNTEAFFGQGTRLTVV.

The chain uses TRBV6-6 and TRBJ2-1; 8 bases fit TRBD2. From germline, CDR1 is MNHNY and CDR2 SVGAGI (reference sequence). The CDR3 contains 15 residues. V shed 5 bases and J 4 bases; nucleotides not matched to a gene: 7. Written as DNA, the CDR3 is TGTGCCAGCAGTAAAACCGGGACTAGGTACAATGAGCAGTTCTTC. Protein: CASSKTGTRYNEQFF.

A remark on this clone: The same CDR3 can be traced to other DNA sequences in this sample. The V gene is TRBV30, the J gene TRBJ1-5; D is ambiguous. Germline V gene data show CDR1 as GTSNPN and CDR2 as SVGIG (reference sequence). V shed 0 bases and J shed 4 bases, with 7 bases lying between them. The CDR3 covers 13 residues. The CDR3: CAWSVVGNQPQHF. The DNA for the CDR3 is TGTGCCTGGAGTGTCGTAGGTAATCAGCCCCAGCATTTT.

V gene TRBV18 combines with J gene TRBJ1-2; D unresolved. Germline assignment: CDR1 KGHSH and CDR2 LQKENI. The V end was cut by 3 bases, the J end by 0 bases, with 11 bases between. The CDR3 is 15 residues long. DNA for the CDR3: TGTGCCAGCTCACCCGTCGGGGATGCTAACTATGGCTACACCTTC. Protein sequence: CASSPVGDANYGYTF.

V usage is TRBV28 and J usage is TRBJ2-1, with D uncertain. V was cut by 3 bases and J by 12 bases, with 12 bases left in between. The CDR3 totals 12 residues. In germline, CDR1 is MDHEN, CDR2 SYDVKM. CDR3 nucleotides: TGTGCCAGCAGTTTGGGAAGTTTTCGGCAGTTCTTC. Translating gives CASSLGSFRQFF.

This clone was seen once. The chain combines TRBV6-5 with TRBJ1-5, with a weak D call TRBD1 (6 bases). This CDR3 is 15 amino acids long. With 7 bases removed from V and 1 base from J, the gap between germline ends came to 14 bases. The germline V gene encodes CDR1 MNHEY and CDR2 SVGAGI. The CDR3: CASKRGGTSNQPQHF. The CDR3 DNA follows: TGTGCCAGCAAAAGGGGGGGCACGAGCAATCAGCCCCAGCATTTT.

The chain combines TRBV5-6 with TRBJ1-5; 8 bases match TRBD1. The CDR3 loop spans 15 amino acids. Unmatched junction bases numbered 11, after V lost 3 bases and J lost 9 bases. Germline CDR1 SGHDT, CDR2 YYEEEE. CDR3 coding DNA: TGTGCCAGCAGCTGGGGGACAGGACGACTGGCGCCCCAGCATTTT. It yields the protein CASSWGTGRLAPQHF.

V usage is TRBV29-1 and J usage is TRBJ1-1, with 9 bases aligning to TRBD1. V was clipped by 6 bases and J by 5 bases; unmatched bases: 13. The V gene's germline CDR1 is SQVTM and CDR2 ANQGSEA. The CDR3 totals 15 residues. This CDR3 is CSVSTPGQGETEAFF. Written as DNA, the CDR3 is TGCAGCGTCTCAACCCCGGGACAGGGAGAGACTGAAGCTTTCTTT.

CDR3 sequence reads: CASSEPNTGELFF. CDR3 in DNA: TGTGCCAGCAGTGAACCGAACACCGGGGAGCTGTTTTTT. The chain carries TRBV25-1 and TRBJ2-2, with D unclear. V was pared by 2 bases and J by 0 bases, with 1 base between. Germline lookup yields CDR1 MGHDK and CDR2 SYGVNS. The CDR3 has 13 residues.

This chain connects TRBV4-1 to TRBJ2-5; the D call may be TRBD1 or TRBD2 (6 bases each). The ends were cut back, 0 bases at V and 9 bases at J, with 20 bases in the middle. From germline, CDR1 is MGHRA and CDR2 YSYEKL. This CDR3 is built from 16 residues. DNA of the CDR3: TGCGCCAGCAGCCAAGATCCGGACGGGGGCCCACCGGCCCAGTACTTC. This codes for CASSQDPDGGPPAQYF.

V gene TRBV4-2 combines with J gene TRBJ2-1, with TRBD2 matching over 9 bases. Germline V gives CDR1 LGHNA, CDR2 YNFKEQ. Trimming cost V 0 bases and J 6 bases; bases outside gene matches: 9. The CDR3 loop spans 17 amino acids. The CDR3 DNA reads as TGTGCCAGCAGCCAAGATGGTTGGCGGGAGGGCCGCAATGAGCAGTTCTTC. Its protein is CASSQDGWREGRNEQFF.

The V call is TRBV30, the J call TRBJ1-1; D is possibly TRBD1 (5 bases). In germline, CDR1 is GTSNPN, CDR2 SVGIG (reference sequence). The V end was cut by 4 bases, the J end by 1 base, with 10 bases between. CDR3 length equals 13 residues. In DNA form, the CDR3 reads TGTGCCTGGACCCTTACAGGGAACACTGAAGCTTTCTTT. It specifies CAWTLTGNTEAFF.

This chain connects TRBV28 to TRBJ2-5, with unresolved D. The CDR3 loop spans 12 amino acids. Trimming cost V 1 base and J 5 bases, with 5 bases left between them. Germline CDR1 is MDHEN and CDR2 is SYDVKM. This chain's CDR3 is CASSLSAETQYF. Here the CDR3 DNA reads TGTGCCAGCAGTTTATCTGCCGAGACCCAGTACTTC.

V usage is TRBV5-4 and J usage is TRBJ2-2; D is unresolved. The CDR3 has 12 residues. Germline-derived CDR1 and CDR2 are SGHNT and YYREEE (reference sequence). The V end lost 5 bases, the J end lost 3 bases, and 5 bases lay between the germline ends. The CDR3 here is CASREDTGELFF. CDR3 DNA: TGTGCCAGCAGAGAGGACACCGGGGAGCTGTTTTTT.

This chain links TRBV9 with TRBJ2-2; 9 bases are shared with TRBD2. The germline V gene has CDR1 SGDLS and CDR2 YYNGEE. The junction had 6 bases not matched to a gene; V was cut back by 0 bases and J by 6 bases. CDR3 length: 16 residues. The CDR3 nucleotides are TGTGCCAGCAGCGTAGCTCAGCGGGGGGCTTCCGGGGAGCTGTTTTTT. Amino acid sequence: CASSVAQRGASGELFF.

As concerns this clone: The same CDR3 arises from other DNA sequences in this sample as well. The genes are TRBV27 and TRBJ2-6; D uncertain. This CDR3 has 13 amino acids. From germline, CDR1 is MNHEY and CDR2 SMNVEV (reference sequence). The germline V and J ends were trimmed by 9 bases and 0 bases, with 6 bases remaining between them. The chain's CDR3 is CASSSSGANVLTF. The CDR3 nucleotides read TGTGCCAGTTCCAGCTCTGGGGCCAACGTCCTGACTTTC.

The V gene is TRBV29-1, the J gene TRBJ1-2; weak D call: TRBD1 (6 bases). Trimming shortened V by 1 base and J by 4 bases, and 13 bases separated the two germline ends. CDR1 and CDR2 from the germline V gene are SQVTM and ANQGSEA. The CDR3 length is 14 residues. CDR3 region: CSVEVQGSFYGYTF. The CDR3 DNA follows: TGCAGCGTTGAAGTTCAGGGGTCCTTCTATGGCTACACCTTC.

This clone was picked up a small number of times. V usage is TRBV30 and J usage is TRBJ1-1; D unresolved. Germline values: CDR1 GTSNPN, CDR2 SVGIG (reference sequence). The CDR3 consists of 11 residues. V lost 8 bases, J lost 4 bases, and 11 bases lay in between. The CDR3 sequence is CARTDLTEAFF. The CDR3 DNA reads TGTGCCCGGACCGATCTCACTGAAGCTTTCTTT.

This chain uses TRBV2 with TRBJ1-5, with D maybe TRBD1 (5 bases). Germline loops: CDR1 SNHLY, CDR2 FYNNEI. Trimming cost V 4 bases and J 3 bases, with 10 bases left between them. This CDR3 spans 14 amino acids. The CDR3 sequence: CASSGTLNNQPQHF. CDR3 sequence (DNA): TGTGCCAGCAGTGGGACACTTAACAATCAGCCCCAGCATTTT.

This chain joins TRBV6-5 and TRBJ1-6; D remains unclear. The CDR3 has 15 amino acids. Trimming removed 6 bases from V and 8 bases from J, with 17 bases in between. Germline CDR1 is MNHEY and CDR2 is SVGAGI. Here the CDR3 DNA reads TGTGCCAGCAGCTTCCTTGCCGGGATGGATTCACCCCTCCACTTT. Amino acid sequence: CASSFLAGMDSPLHF.

The chain carries TRBV25-1 and TRBJ1-1; D is perhaps TRBD1 (5 bases). This CDR3 comprises 15 residues. V lost 4 bases, J lost 0 bases, and 12 bases lay in between. In germline, CDR1 is MGHDK, CDR2 SYGVNS. This CDR3 is CASSGDGRMNTEAFF. CDR3 DNA: TGTGCCAGCAGTGGGGACGGCCGAATGAACACTGAAGCTTTCTTT.

The rearrangement uses TRBV6-5 and TRBJ1-1; weak D call: TRBD1 (5 bases). V was cut by 2 bases and J by 3 bases, with 7 bases left in between. CDR3 size: 13 residues. CDR1 MNHEY and CDR2 SVGAGI come from the germline V gene. The CDR3 DNA reads as TGTGCCAGCAGTTACCGGGGGTACACTGAAGCTTTCTTT. Translation gives CASSYRGYTEAFF.

The CDR3 sequence: CASSLAQGGTDTQYF. Here the CDR3 DNA reads TGTGCCAGCAGTTTAGCCCAGGGCGGGACAGATACGCAGTATTTT. This chain joins TRBV27 and TRBJ2-3; D may be TRBD1 or TRBD2 (5 bases each). This CDR3 contains 15 residues. Germline CDR1 and CDR2: MNHEY and SMNVEV (reference sequence). Trimming removed 2 bases at V and 3 bases at J, with 12 bases between.